The 29 T cell receptor beta chains presented below share a single source sample, sequenced in a study of blood T cell repertoires in COVID-19. The assay was immunoSEQ multiplex PCR, and TCRdb's table has in-frame clones only and misses some. The sample yields about 400,000 clones, roughly 85% seen once. Sequences were obtained from PBMCs or T cells enriched from blood (not recorded which). These TCRs come from a woman under 30 with acute COVID-19.

The chain couples TRBV7-8 to TRBJ2-1, with 10 bases fitting TRBD2. Germline CDR1 and CDR2: SGHVS and FQNEAQ. V lost 1 base, J lost 8 bases, and 8 bases stayed unmatched. This CDR3 has 16 amino acids. CDR3 nucleotides: TGTGCCAGCAGCTTAGAGAGCGGGGGGGCCGAGGATGAGCAGTTCTTC. This translates into CASSLESGGAEDEQFF. Looking up the rest from reference TRBV7-8 and TRBJ2-1 gives the full variable domain: GAGVSQSPRYKVAKRGQDVALRCDPISGHVSLFWYQQALGQGPEFLTYFQNEAQLDKSGLPSDRFFAERPEGSVSTLKIQRTQQEDSAVYLCASSLESGGAEDEQFFGPGTRLTVL.

For the CDR3, the DNA is TGTGCCAGCAGGGAGCAGTTCGCTGAAGCTTTCTTT. It translates to CASREQFAEAFF. The chain is built from TRBV28 and TRBJ1-1; D is ambiguous. V was cut by 6 bases and J by 6 bases, with 11 bases left in between. The CDR3 loop spans 12 amino acids. Germline V gene lookup returns CDR1 MDHEN and CDR2 SYDVKM.

The CDR3 DNA follows: TGTGCCAGCAGTTACGGACAGGCGTTTGGCTACACCTTC. Translating gives CASSYGQAFGYTF. J is TRBJ1-2 and V is TRBV6-5; 7 bases align to TRBD1. Germline V CDR1 and CDR2: MNHEY, SVGAGI. V lost 2 bases and J lost 7; bases outside the gene matches: 4. The CDR3 runs 13 residues.

This clone was seen a few times. The CDR3 region is CASSLAREGNSPLHF. The DNA of the CDR3 is TGCGCCAGCAGCTTGGCCCGGGAGGGGAATTCACCCCTCCACTTT. This chain uses TRBV5-1 with TRBJ1-6; a possible D gene is TRBD1 (5 bases). This CDR3 has 15 amino acids. Trimming took off 0 bases at V and 7 bases at J, with 11 bases between the two ends. Germline V gives CDR1 SGHRS, CDR2 YFSETQ.

The V gene is TRBV7-9, the J gene TRBJ1-1, with TRBD1 matching over 7 bases. This CDR3 is built from 13 residues. Germline loops: CDR1 SEHNR, CDR2 FQNEAQ (reference sequence). V gave up 5 bases and J gave up 10 bases; unmatched junction bases: 10. This chain's CDR3 is CASSQDRVGTAFF. The CDR3, as DNA: TGTGCCAGCAGCCAAGACAGGGTGGGGACAGCTTTCTTT.

This clone appeared once. This chain links TRBV5-1 with TRBJ2-1, with 8 bases lining up with TRBD2. V was clipped by 0 bases and J by 4 bases; unmatched bases: 3. CDR3 length: 15 residues. Germline CDR1 reads SGHRS; CDR2 reads YFSETQ. CDR3 residues: CASSLGVAGYNEQFF. In DNA form, the CDR3 reads TGCGCCAGCAGCTTGGGGGTAGCGGGGTACAATGAGCAGTTCTTC.

CDR3 bases: TGTGCCAGCAGTTTGGAGACAGGGGGCAATAATTCACCCCTCCACTTT. As protein: CASSLETGGNNSPLHF. The gene calls are TRBV28 and TRBJ1-6, with TRBD1 matching 10 bases. This CDR3 has 16 residues. J was trimmed by 5 bases and V by 3 bases; bases with no gene match: 4. CDR1 and CDR2 from the germline V gene are MDHEN and SYDVKM.

J is TRBJ2-2 and V is TRBV11-2; D ambiguous. Germline assignment: CDR1 SGHAT and CDR2 FQNNGV. The CDR3 is 15 residues long. V was trimmed by 1 base and J by 0 bases, leaving 6 bases between them. For the CDR3, the DNA is TGTGCCAGCAGCTTAGGGCAGGCGAACACCGGGGAGCTGTTTTTT. It is translated as CASSLGQANTGELFF.

The chain couples TRBV19 to TRBJ1-6; 7 bases align to TRBD1. The germline V gene encodes CDR1 LNHDA and CDR2 SQIVND (reference sequence). J was trimmed by 8 bases and V by 3 bases; bases with no gene match: 7. This CDR3 is 15 amino acids long. CDR3: CASSIGDRVDSPLHF. Written as DNA, the CDR3 is TGTGCCAGTAGTATCGGCGACAGGGTGGATTCACCCCTCCACTTT.

This chain uses TRBV30 with TRBJ2-1; D remains ambiguous. Per germline, CDR1 GTSNPN and CDR2 SVGIG (reference sequence). V shed 1 base and J shed 4 bases, with 11 bases lying between them. This CDR3 is built from 14 residues. Written as DNA, the CDR3 is TGTGCCTGGAGTGGGCTCATCGGGTACAATGAGCAGTTCTTC. It translates to CAWSGLIGYNEQFF.

The chain uses TRBV5-1 and TRBJ1-1; perhaps TRBD1 as D (5 bases). Per germline, CDR1 SGHRS and CDR2 YFSETQ. CDR3 length: 13 amino acids. Trimming shortened V by 0 bases and J by 10 bases, and 13 bases separated the two germline ends. The CDR3, as DNA: TGCGCCAGCAGCTTGGGGGAGGGGCAGGTAGCTTTCTTT. This codes for CASSLGEGQVAFF.

This clone has a handful of counts. A junction end diverges from the germline sequence, so it may reflect a read error. V usage is TRBV30 and J usage is TRBJ2-7; 9 positions match TRBD1. Germline values: CDR1 GTSNPN, CDR2 SVGIG (reference sequence). This CDR3 region has 16 residues. CDR3: CAGRGGTGSRSYEQYF. CDR3 nucleotide sequence: TGTGCCGGGAGGGGCGGGACAGGGTCGAGGTCCTACGAGCAGTACTTC.

The J gene is TRBJ2-2, the V gene TRBV5-4; 8 nucleotides agree with TRBD1. The CDR3 length is 15 residues. Germline V gene sequence: CDR1 SGHNT, CDR2 YYREEE (reference sequence). Trimming removed 3 bases from V and 2 bases from J; junction bases left unmatched: 3. CDR3 amino acids: CASSSGQGNTGELFF. CDR3 nucleotide sequence: TGTGCCAGCAGCTCAGGACAGGGCAACACCGGGGAGCTGTTTTTT.

The chain has TRBV6-2 or TRBV6-3 and TRBJ1-4; D is ambiguous. CDR3 length: 14 residues. V dropped 4 bases and J dropped 5 bases, with 11 bases sitting between them. Germline CDR1 and CDR2: MNHEY and SVGEGT. The CDR3 DNA is TGTGCCAGCAGTTTCTACACGGAGAATGAAAAACTGTTTTTT. Translated: CASSFYTENEKLFF.

The V call is TRBV10-1, the J call TRBJ2-7; 8 positions match TRBD1. The CDR3 totals 13 residues. CDR1 is WNHNN and CDR2 is SYGVQD in the germline V gene (reference sequence). Germline trimming cut 10 bases from V and 4 bases from J; bases unmatched to any gene: 9. Here the CDR3 reads CATPRDRCYEQYF. CDR3 DNA: TGCGCCACCCCCCGGGACAGGTGTTACGAGCAGTACTTC.

The chain couples TRBV7-9 to TRBJ2-7, with 7 bases matching TRBD1. The CDR3 is made up of 13 amino acids. Germline CDR1 and CDR2: SEHNR and FQNEAQ (reference sequence). The trim removed 3 bases at V and 3 bases at J, leaving 2 bases unmatched. CDR3 loop: CASSFGTVYEQYF. In DNA form, the CDR3 reads TGTGCCAGCAGCTTTGGGACAGTCTACGAGCAGTACTTC.

The rearrangement links TRBV10-3 to TRBJ2-2; the D is unclear. CDR1 is ENHRY and CDR2 is SYGVKD in the germline V gene. This CDR3 has 12 amino acids. Trimming took off 3 bases at V and 6 bases at J, with 5 bases between the two ends. The CDR3 is CAISEISGELFF. For the CDR3, the DNA is TGTGCCATCAGTGAAATCTCCGGGGAGCTGTTTTTT.

The V and J genes are TRBV7-9 and TRBJ1-2; tentative D call: TRBD1 (6 bases). The CDR3 has 14 residues. CDR1 is SEHNR, CDR2 FQNEAQ, per germline (reference sequence). Trimming removed 0 bases from V and 4 bases from J, with 9 bases in between. CDR3 DNA sequence: TGTGCCAGCAGCTTAGCGACAGGAGGCTATGGCTACACCTTC. It specifies CASSLATGGYGYTF.

The gene calls are TRBV14 and TRBJ2-2; D remains unclear. CDR1 and CDR2 from the germline V gene are SGHDN and FVKESK. The CDR3 consists of 14 residues. Trimming took off 0 bases at V and 0 bases at J, with 2 bases between the two ends. DNA of the CDR3: TGTGCCAGCAGCCAAGATACGAACACCGGGGAGCTGTTTTTT. Amino acid sequence: CASSQDTNTGELFF.

The gene calls are TRBV12-3 or TRBV12-4 and TRBJ2-5; 8 bases map to TRBD2. There are 13 residues in the CDR3. Trimming cost V 6 bases and J 5 bases; bases outside gene matches: 5. In nucleotides, the CDR3 is TGTGCCAGCAGCCCCGGGGGGGCTGAGACCCAGTACTTC. This encodes CASSPGGAETQYF.

The rearrangement uses TRBV19 and TRBJ1-1; 9 nucleotides match TRBD1. Per the germline V gene, CDR1 is LNHDA and CDR2 is SQIVND (reference sequence). This CDR3 has 13 residues. Trimming at V came to 6 bases and at J to 6 bases, leaving 5 bases not matched to a gene. Here the CDR3 reads CASRRQGGPEAFF. The CDR3, as DNA: TGTGCCAGTAGGAGACAGGGGGGACCTGAAGCTTTCTTT.

The chain is built from TRBV19 and TRBJ2-7; TRBD1 matches at 8 bases. The CDR3 is made up of 14 amino acids. V shed 5 bases and J 6 bases; nucleotides not matched to a gene: 9. Germline values: CDR1 LNHDA, CDR2 SQIVND (reference sequence). CDR3 amino acids: CASSLRTGLSEQYF. DNA of the CDR3: TGTGCCAGTAGTCTGCGGACAGGGCTTTCCGAGCAGTACTTC.

J is TRBJ2-5 and V is TRBV14; the D gene is possibly TRBD2 (6 bases). The V and J ends lost 3 bases and 3 bases respectively, with 14 bases between them. Per the germline V gene, CDR1 is SGHDN and CDR2 is FVKESK. The CDR3 contains 15 residues. As DNA, the CDR3 is TGTGCCAGCAGCCAGGGGGGACTGACGAAAGAGACCCAGTACTTC. It codes for CASSQGGLTKETQYF.

This clone was found once. This rearrangement joins TRBV11-2 to TRBJ1-4, with 7 bases identical to TRBD1. The germline V gene has CDR1 SGHAT and CDR2 FQNNGV. J was trimmed by 8 bases and V by 5 bases; bases with no gene match: 8. This CDR3 comprises 14 residues. In DNA form, the CDR3 reads TGTGCCAGCAGCCCCGACAGGGTGGGGGAAAAACTGTTTTTT. Translated: CASSPDRVGEKLFF. Full variable domain (rest looked up from reference TRBV11-2 and TRBJ1-4): EAGVAQSPRYKIIEKRQSVAFWCNPISGHATLYWYQQILGQGPKLLIQFQNNGVVDDSQLPKDRFSAERLKGVDSTLKIQPAKLEDSAVYLCASSPDRVGEKLFFGSGTQLSVL.

This chain uses TRBV7-6 with TRBJ1-4, with a tentative D call TRBD1 (5 bases). CDR3 size: 16 residues. Germline assignment: CDR1 SGHVS and CDR2 FNYEAQ. Between the trimmed V and J ends, which lost 0 bases and 7 bases, there was a span of 15 bases. This CDR3 is CASSLARNRGGEKLFF. The CDR3 region has the DNA TGTGCCAGCAGCTTAGCGAGGAATAGGGGAGGTGAAAAACTGTTTTTT. Looking up the rest from reference TRBV7-6 and TRBJ1-4 gives the full variable domain: GAGVSQSPRYKVTKRGQDVALRCDPISGHVSLYWYRQALGQGPEFLTYFNYEAQQDKSGLPNDRFSAERPEGSISTLTIQRTEQRDSAMYRCASSLARNRGGEKLFFGSGTQLSVL.

V is TRBV7-2 and J is TRBJ2-1, with D possibly matching TRBD2 (5 bases). V shed 2 bases and J shed 7 bases, with 9 bases lying between them. Germline V gene lookup returns CDR1 SGHTA and CDR2 FQGNSA. This CDR3 is built from 13 residues. The CDR3 DNA reads as TGTGCCAGCAGCTTAAACGGGAATAATGAGCAGTTCTTC. Its translation is CASSLNGNNEQFF.

This chain joins TRBV3-1 (or the pseudogene TRBV3-2) and TRBJ1-1; D is ambiguous. V dropped 2 bases and J dropped 0 bases, with 7 bases sitting between them. The CDR3 is made up of 14 amino acids. Germline values: CDR1 LGHDT, CDR2 YNNKEL (reference sequence). DNA of the CDR3: TGTGCCAGCAGCCAACACAGTATGAACACTGAAGCTTTCTTT. As protein: CASSQHSMNTEAFF.

This rearrangement joins TRBV24-1 to TRBJ1-2; D is perhaps TRBD1 (5 bases). There are 13 residues in the CDR3. V dropped 3 bases and J dropped 14 bases, with 18 bases sitting between them. CDR1 is KGHDR, CDR2 SFDVKD, per germline. In DNA form, the CDR3 reads TGTGCCACCAGTGATAACTCGGTGGCAGGGCAAACCTTC. Translating gives CATSDNSVAGQTF.

This clone was seen a handful of times. This chain joins TRBV30 and TRBJ1-2, with no clear D. Germline-derived CDR1 and CDR2 are GTSNPN and SVGIG (reference sequence). V lost 0 bases and J 1 base, leaving 12 bases between the germline ends. The CDR3 length is 15 residues. The CDR3 DNA reads TGTGCCTGGAGTGTACCTTTTACGGTTAACTATGGCTACACCTTC. This translates into CAWSVPFTVNYGYTF.